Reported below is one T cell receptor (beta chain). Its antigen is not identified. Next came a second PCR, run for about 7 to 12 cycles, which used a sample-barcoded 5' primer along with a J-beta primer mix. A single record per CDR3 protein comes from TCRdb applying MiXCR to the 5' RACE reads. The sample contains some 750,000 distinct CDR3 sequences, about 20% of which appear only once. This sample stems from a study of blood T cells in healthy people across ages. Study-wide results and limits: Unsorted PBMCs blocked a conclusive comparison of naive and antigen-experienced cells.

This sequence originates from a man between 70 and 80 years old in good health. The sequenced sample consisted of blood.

The CDR3 DNA sequence: TGTGCCAGCGGGAGTTCTGACTACGAGCAGTACGTC. Its protein product is CASGSSDYEQYV. The chain links TRBV6-1 to TRBJ2-7, with D perhaps matching TRBD2 (5 bases). Germline loops: CDR1 MNHNS, CDR2 SASEGT. CDR3 length: 12 residues. V gave up 8 bases and J gave up 3 bases, with 11 bases separating them.